This TCR beta chain was sequenced for a study of T cell repertoires and HLA-DP antigens. For the study at large: In vitro CD4+ alloreactivity was against HeLa-presented HLA-DP.

Sequencing was performed with immunoSEQ multiplex PCR; in TCRdb, only in-frame clones are kept and a portion is missing. The sample lists more than 90,000 clones; nearly 95% were seen once. The V and J ends lost 2 bases and 7 bases respectively, with 8 bases between them. The CDR3 totals 13 residues. Germline V gives CDR1 KGHSH, CDR2 LQKENI. In this sample, this clone turned up a few times. As yet, its antigen is unknown. Material: CD4+ T cells from PBMCs. The chain recombines TRBV18 with TRBJ1-4, with D unclear. This TCR was recovered from a woman aged 18-35 years in good health and CMV-seronegative. The CDR3 sequence: CASSPVTGEKLFF. The CDR3 DNA follows: TGTGCCAGCTCACCAGTGACGGGTGAAAAACTGTTTTTT.